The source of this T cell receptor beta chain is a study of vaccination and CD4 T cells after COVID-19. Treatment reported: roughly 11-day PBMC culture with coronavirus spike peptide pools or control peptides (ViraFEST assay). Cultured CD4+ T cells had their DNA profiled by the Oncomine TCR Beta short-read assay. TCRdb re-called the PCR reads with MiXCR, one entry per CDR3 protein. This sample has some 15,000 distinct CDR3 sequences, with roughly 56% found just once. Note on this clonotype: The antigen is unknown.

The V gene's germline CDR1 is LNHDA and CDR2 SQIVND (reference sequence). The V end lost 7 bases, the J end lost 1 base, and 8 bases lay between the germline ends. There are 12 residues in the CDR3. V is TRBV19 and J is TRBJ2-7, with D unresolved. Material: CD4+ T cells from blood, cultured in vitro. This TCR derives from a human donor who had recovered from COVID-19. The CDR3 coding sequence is TGTGCCAGTAAGTACAGTTCCTACGAGCAGTACTTC. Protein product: CASKYSSYEQYF.